This T cell receptor beta chain stems from a study of monozygotic twins with inflammatory bowel disease. The germline CDR1 and CDR2 sequences are ENHRY and SYGVKD. The length of the CDR3 is 12 residues. Researchers used template switching to add UMIs featuring a 6-nucleotide sample barcode. The cDNA of both the TCRalpha and TCRbeta chains was subjected to two nested PCRs of about 15 and 9 cycles. TCRdb derives one entry per CDR3 protein from the 5' RACE reads, leaving out DNA. This sample carries 400,000 or so distinct CDR3 sequences, with around 2.4% going to the ten biggest clones. The receptor comes from a human donor with ulcerative colitis or Crohn's disease, or a healthy co-twin of an affected twin (not recorded which). Input material: blood. This rearrangement joins TRBV10-3 to TRBJ1-1. The CDR3 protein is CAISDYASEAFF.